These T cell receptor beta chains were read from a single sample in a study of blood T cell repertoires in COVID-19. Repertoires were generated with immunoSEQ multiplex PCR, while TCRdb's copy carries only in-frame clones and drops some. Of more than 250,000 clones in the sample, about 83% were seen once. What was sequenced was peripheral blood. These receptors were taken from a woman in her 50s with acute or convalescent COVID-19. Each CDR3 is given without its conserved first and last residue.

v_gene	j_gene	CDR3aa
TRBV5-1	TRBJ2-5	ASSHGLQGVETQY
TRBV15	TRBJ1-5	ATSSDRNQPQH
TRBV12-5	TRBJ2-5	ASGLGQDGETQY
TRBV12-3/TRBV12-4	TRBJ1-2	ASSPDRARGYT
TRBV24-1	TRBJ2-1	ATSDGSRDYNEQF
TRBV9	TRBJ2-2	ASSVTGGGTGELF
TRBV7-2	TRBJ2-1	ASSPYQSEQF
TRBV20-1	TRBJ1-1	SASHRLGSTEAF
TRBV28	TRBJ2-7	ASTGTSYEQY
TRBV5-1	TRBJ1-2	ASSSTGGDGYT
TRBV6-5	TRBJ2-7	ASKVAGGNEQY
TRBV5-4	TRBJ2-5	ASSRDSGQETQY
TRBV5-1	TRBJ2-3	ASSPDRPTDTQY
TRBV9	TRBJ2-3	ASSVQGPDTQY
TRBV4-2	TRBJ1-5	ASSQDMGGWDQPQH
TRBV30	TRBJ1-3	AWSLLDSSGNTIY
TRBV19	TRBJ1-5	ASSSNGGNQPQH
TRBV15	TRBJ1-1	ATSSRQGEAF
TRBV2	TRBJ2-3	ASSDDPSGADTQY
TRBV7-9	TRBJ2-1	ASSQQSSQEQF
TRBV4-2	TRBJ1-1	ASSQGWAENTEAF
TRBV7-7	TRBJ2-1	ASSLESQGSQF
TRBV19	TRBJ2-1	ASRPTTGQGAGEQF
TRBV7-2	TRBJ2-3	ASSLAQGRGTDTQY
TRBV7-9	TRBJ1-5	ASSGGTGYQPQH
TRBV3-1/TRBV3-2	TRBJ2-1	ASSQVGTGEANEQF
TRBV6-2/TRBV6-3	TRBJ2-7	ASSYPLTGGTPYEQY
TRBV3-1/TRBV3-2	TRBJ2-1	ASSQSDWYSYNEQF
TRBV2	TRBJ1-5	ACGWGGGGVNQPQH
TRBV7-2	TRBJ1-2	ASSSRDRDRSYT
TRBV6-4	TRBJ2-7	ASSDLRLAGGYCEQY
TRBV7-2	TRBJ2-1	ASSQGLGGRRQNEQF
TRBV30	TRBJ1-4	AWSGWPGNEKLF